The 21 T cell receptor beta chains presented below share a single source sample, sequenced in a study of blood T cell repertoires in COVID-19 (dated by TCRdb to 2020 to 2022). Library prep was done by the immunoSEQ multiplex PCR assay. TCRdb carries this immuneACCESS record with in-frame sequences only. Its versions omit some clonotypes, under half of them owing to an unresolved V gene in the studies checked, with the rest unexplained. The sample table holds some 510,000 clones, of which 85% to 90% were seen once. Of the sample, 1.5% to 2% falls within the top ten clones. Source material: PBMCs or T cells enriched from blood (not recorded which). Receptor source: a woman between 40 and 55 years old who had recovered from COVID-19.

The chain carries TRBV5-6 and TRBJ1-1; D gene uncertain. V was clipped by 6 bases and J by 1 base, with 10 bases between them. Germline assignment: CDR1 SGHDT and CDR2 YYEEEE. This CDR3 region has 13 residues. The CDR3 region has the DNA TGTGCCAGCAATCGGGGAGGGAACACTGAAGCTTTCTTT. Translating it yields CASNRGGNTEAFF.

This chain connects TRBV4-3 to TRBJ1-6; 8 bases line up with TRBD1. J was trimmed by 7 bases and V by 4 bases; bases with no gene match: 6. The CDR3 consists of 15 residues. CDR1 is LGHNA and CDR2 is YSLEER in the germline V gene. CDR3 in amino acids: CASSRRGDRNSPLHF. The CDR3 nucleotides read TGCGCCAGCAGCCGAAGAGGGGACAGGAATTCACCCCTCCACTTT.

The gene calls are TRBV4-3 and TRBJ1-5, with 7 positions matching TRBD1. CDR3 length: 15 residues. CDR1 and CDR2 from the germline V gene are LGHNA and YSLEER. The trim removed 2 bases at V and 3 bases at J, leaving 4 bases unmatched. The CDR3 loop is CASSQRTGANQPQHF. CDR3 bases: TGCGCCAGCAGCCAAAGGACAGGTGCCAATCAGCCCCAGCATTTT.

The V and J genes are TRBV4-3 and TRBJ2-7, with TRBD1 matching over 10 bases. The CDR3 is 15 amino acids. Germline CDR1 LGHNA, CDR2 YSLEER. The V segment lost 5 bases and the J segment 4 bases; nucleotides outside the gene matches: 8. The CDR3 loop is CASSDGTGDFYEQYF. Here the CDR3 DNA reads TGCGCCAGCAGCGACGGGACAGGGGACTTTTACGAGCAGTACTTC.

The chain combines TRBV5-6 with TRBJ2-2; the match to TRBD2 covers 9 bases. The CDR3 has 15 amino acids. The V gene's germline CDR1 is SGHDT and CDR2 YYEEEE. The trim removed 4 bases at V and 5 bases at J, leaving 6 bases unmatched. The CDR3: CASSVAGGGTGELFF. CDR3 nucleotides: TGTGCCAGCAGCGTCGCGGGAGGGGGGACCGGGGAGCTGTTTTTT.

This clone was seen just once. This sequence joins TRBV27 and TRBJ1-4; D is undetermined. Germline V lookup: CDR1 MNHEY, CDR2 SMNVEV (reference sequence). Trimming left V 0 bases short and J 4 bases short, with 18 bases between. This CDR3 has 18 amino acids. CDR3 coding DNA: TGTGCCAGCAGTTTATCGTCCCGGGGAATAAGTCGTAATGAAAAACTGTTTTTT. It encodes CASSLSSRGISRNEKLFF. Full variable domain (rest looked up from reference TRBV27 and TRBJ1-4): EAQVTQNPRYLITVTGKKLTVTCSQNMNHEYMSWYRQDPGLGLRQIYYSMNVEVTDKGDVPEGYKVSRKEKRNFPLILESPSPNQTSLYFCASSLSSRGISRNEKLFFGSGTQLSVL.

This chain joins TRBV2 and TRBJ1-1, with D unresolved. Deletions cut 5 bases from V and 1 base from J, with 14 bases between. The CDR3 spans 15 residues. Germline lookup yields CDR1 SNHLY and CDR2 FYNNEI. The CDR3 DNA sequence: TGTGCCAGCAGTCATACTCCCTTCGGGAACACTGAAGCTTTCTTT. This translates into CASSHTPFGNTEAFF.

The chain joins TRBV7-8 to TRBJ2-3; 7 bases are shared with TRBD2. Germline lookup yields CDR1 SGHVS and CDR2 FQNEAQ. This CDR3 spans 14 amino acids. V lost 5 bases, J lost 6 bases, and 8 bases stayed unmatched. CDR3 amino acids: CASSPSMGGDTQYF. The CDR3 DNA sequence: TGTGCCAGCAGCCCCTCTATGGGGGGGGATACGCAGTATTTT.

Points on this clone: The sample contains more than one DNA sequence encoding this CDR3. The rearrangement uses TRBV2 and TRBJ1-1, with no clear D. The CDR3 length is 12 residues. From germline, CDR1 is SNHLY and CDR2 FYNNEI. V was clipped by 7 bases and J by 4 bases, with 10 bases between them. CDR3 in amino acids: CASTGGGTEAFF. The CDR3 DNA reads as TGTGCCAGCACGGGTGGTGGCACTGAAGCTTTCTTT.

This chain connects TRBV11-3 to TRBJ1-2, with 9 bases that match TRBD1. The CDR3 sequence is 17 residues long. The junction had 15 bases not matched to a gene; V was cut back by 4 bases and J by 6 bases. Germline V lookup: CDR1 SGHNT, CDR2 YENEEA. In DNA form, the CDR3 reads TGTGCCAGCAGCTCTTATTTAGGACAGGGGATTTGGAATGGCTACACCTTC. It specifies CASSSYLGQGIWNGYTF.

The chain recombines TRBV14 with TRBJ2-1; the D gene is possibly TRBD2 (6 bases). Germline lookup yields CDR1 SGHDN and CDR2 FVKESK. V gave up 8 bases and J gave up 6 bases, with 14 bases separating them. There are 13 residues in the CDR3. This chain's CDR3 is CASGGVHGNEQFF. In DNA form, the CDR3 reads TGTGCCAGCGGAGGGGTCCATGGCAATGAGCAGTTCTTC.

The genes are TRBV11-3 and TRBJ2-5; 10 bases line up with TRBD1. V lost 4 bases, J lost 5 bases, and 4 bases stayed unmatched. Germline V gene lookup returns CDR1 SGHNT and CDR2 YENEEA. CDR3 length: 14 residues. The CDR3 loop is CASSSGQGTETQYF. CDR3 in DNA: TGTGCCAGCAGCTCGGGACAGGGGACGGAGACCCAGTACTTC.

The chain is built from TRBV18 and TRBJ2-5; tentatively, D is TRBD2 (5 bases). Germline V CDR1 and CDR2: KGHSH, LQKENI. The CDR3 length is 14 residues. Trimming stripped 6 bases from V and 2 bases from J, with 13 bases between. CDR3 sequence: CASSPTKKQETQYF. CDR3 in DNA: TGTGCCAGCTCGCCGACTAAGAAACAAGAGACCCAGTACTTC.

The J gene is TRBJ2-7, the V gene TRBV2, with 8 positions matching TRBD1. The germline V gene has CDR1 SNHLY and CDR2 FYNNEI. The CDR3 has 17 amino acids. V shed 5 bases, J shed 4 bases, and the junction held 16 bases outside the gene matches. The CDR3 spells CASSPDRGRIGNYEQYF. The CDR3 DNA reads as TGTGCCAGCAGTCCCGACAGGGGCCGAATCGGAAATTACGAGCAGTACTTC.

V gene TRBV18 combines with J gene TRBJ2-1; TRBD1 matches 8 bases. V was clipped by 3 bases and J by 8 bases; unmatched bases: 6. Germline-derived CDR1 and CDR2 are KGHSH and LQKENI. CDR3 length: 14 residues. The CDR3 protein is CASSPDRVAHEQFF. The DNA for the CDR3 is TGTGCCAGCTCACCGGACAGGGTTGCACATGAGCAGTTCTTC.

The chain carries TRBV12-3 or TRBV12-4 and TRBJ1-5; no definite D call. V was clipped by 0 bases and J by 5 bases, with 5 bases between them. This CDR3 is built from 13 residues. CDR3 bases: TGTGCCAGCAGTTTAGCGCAGGATCAGCCCCAGCATTTT. This gives the protein CASSLAQDQPQHF.

This chain joins TRBV25-1 and TRBJ2-7; 12 positions match TRBD2. The CDR3 extends over 15 amino acids. The trim removed 9 bases at V and 4 bases at J, leaving 10 bases unmatched. Germline lookup yields CDR1 MGHDK and CDR2 SYGVNS. CDR3 protein: CARRTLAGGAYEQYF. Written as DNA, the CDR3 is TGTGCCAGGAGGACGCTAGCGGGGGGGGCTTACGAGCAGTACTTC.

The CDR3 loop is CASSYSTGVGTYEQYF. The CDR3 DNA reads as TGTGCCAGCAGTTACTCGACGGGAGTAGGTACCTACGAGCAGTACTTC. This sequence joins TRBV6-5 and TRBJ2-7, with D maybe TRBD2 (6 bases). With 0 bases removed from V and 2 bases from J, the gap between germline ends came to 14 bases. This CDR3 region has 16 residues. Germline lookup yields CDR1 MNHEY and CDR2 SVGAGI.

Regarding this clone: This same CDR3 is encoded by further DNA sequences in the sample. CDR3 residues: CASSPGQGTYGYTF. DNA of the CDR3: TGTGCCAGCAGCCCGGGACAGGGTACTTATGGCTACACCTTC. The chain links TRBV7-9 to TRBJ1-2, with 9 bases aligning to TRBD1. This CDR3 spans 14 amino acids. J gave up 5 bases and V 5 bases, and 6 bases lay outside the gene matches. Germline values: CDR1 SEHNR, CDR2 FQNEAQ (reference sequence).

This clone was recorded only once. The chain joins TRBV4-2 to TRBJ2-1; D unresolved. V lost 0 bases, J lost 6 bases, and 6 bases lay in between. Germline loops: CDR1 LGHNA, CDR2 YNFKEQ. CDR3 length equals 13 residues. This chain's CDR3 is CASSQDLGNEQFF. The CDR3 region has the DNA TGTGCCAGCAGCCAAGACCTAGGCAATGAGCAGTTCTTC.

The chain carries TRBV19 and TRBJ2-3, with TRBD2 identical over 15 bases. Germline V gene sequence: CDR1 LNHDA, CDR2 SQIVND (reference sequence). V was clipped by 0 bases and J by 4 bases; unmatched bases: 8. This CDR3 region has 19 residues. The CDR3 region is CASSIDGTSGRMRADTQYF. CDR3 nucleotide sequence: TGTGCCAGTAGTATAGATGGGACTAGCGGGAGGATGCGGGCAGATACGCAGTATTTT.